The rows below give T cell receptor beta chains drawn from one sample of a study of Graves' ophthalmopathy and Graves' hyperthyroidism. One entry per CDR3 protein, called by TCRdb with MiXCR from the multiplex PCR reads. The profile shows 600,000 to 950,000 distinct CDR3 sequences, approximately 40% of them singletons. The sample consisted of peripheral blood. These receptor sequences come from an adult man with Graves' ophthalmopathy. Both conserved end residues are part of each CDR3. The D gene is left open where the match is weak. For some rows the clone size is stated as once, few or many, or as a class when expanded; others skip it.

>TRBD1|few|TRBV5-6|TRBJ1-5
CASSNRGQGAFQPQHF
TGTGCCAGCAGCAATAGGGGACAGGGGGCTTTTCAGCCCCAGCATTTT
>TRBD2|many|TRBV10-2|TRBJ2-5
CASHQPGGGETQYF
TGCGCCAGCCACCAGCCCGGGGGGGGCGAGACCCAGTACTTC
>TRBD1|.|TRBV29-1|TRBJ2-7
CSGRQGARYEQYF
TGCAGCGGTAGACAGGGGGCTAGGTACGAGCAGTACTTC
>.|.|TRBV6-1|TRBJ1-4
CASQEQDSGEKLFF
TGTGCCAGCCAAGAACAGGACAGCGGTGAAAAACTGTTTTTT
>.|.|TRBV4-1|TRBJ1-5
CASSQGRTGTQHF
TGCGCCAGCAGCCAGGGACGTACGGGGACCCAGCATTTT
>TRBD2|few|TRBV25-1|TRBJ2-2
CASRSGGRSGELFF
TGTGCCAGCAGGTCGGGAGGGCGATCCGGGGAGCTGTTTTTT
>TRBD2|many|TRBV12-3/TRBV12-4|TRBJ2-7
CASMPSGRDYEQYF
TGTGCCAGCATGCCTAGCGGGAGGGACTACGAGCAGTACTTC
>.|few|TRBV9|TRBJ1-6
CASSLRSGRTNSPLHF
TGTGCCAGCAGCTTAAGGTCCGGACGAACAAATTCACCCCTCCACTTT
>TRBD1|few|TRBV2|TRBJ2-7
CASSPRYGQGHSYEQYF
TGTGCCAGCAGTCCCCGATACGGACAGGGACACTCCTACGAGCAGTACTTC
>TRBD1|.|TRBV10-3|TRBJ1-3
CAISDQTGTDYGYTLYF
TGTGCCATCAGTGACCAGACAGGGACAGACTATGGCTACACCTTATATTTT
>TRBD1|many|TRBV19|TRBJ1-6
CASSPGTGANSPLHF
TGTGCCAGTAGCCCTGGGACAGGGGCTAATTCACCCCTCCACTTT
>.|many|TRBV19|TRBJ1-3
CASSDSGGNTIYF
TGTGCCAGTAGTGACAGCGGTGGAAACACCATATATTTT
>.|few|TRBV20-1|TRBJ2-7
CSAGPPGGGNEQYF
TGCAGTGCTGGCCCTCCGGGAGGGGGCAACGAGCAGTACTTC
>TRBD1|.|TRBV29-1|TRBJ1-2
CSVEENSGGYGYTF
TGCAGCGTTGAAGAAAACTCAGGGGGATATGGCTACACCTTC
>TRBD1|.|TRBV20-1|TRBJ1-4
CSARRTGTPTNEKLFF
TGCAGTGCTAGAAGGACAGGAACCCCAACTAATGAAAAACTGTTTTTT
>.|.|TRBV25-1|TRBJ2-3
CASAEPATRDTQYF
TGTGCCAGCGCCGAACCCGCGACGAGGGATACGCAGTATTTT
>.|many|TRBV2|TRBJ2-7
CASSGTGVSYEQYF
TGTGCCAGCAGTGGAACGGGAGTGTCCTACGAGCAGTACTTC
>.|many|TRBV7-2|TRBJ2-7
CASSFVRFYEQYF
TGTGCCAGCAGCTTTGTCAGATTCTACGAGCAGTACTTC
>TRBD1|.|TRBV20-1|TRBJ2-7
CSAGLGTGDDEQYF
TGCAGTGCTGGTCTCGGGACAGGGGACGACGAGCAGTACTTC
>.|few|TRBV24-1|TRBJ2-5
CASSPVNNQETQYF
TGTGCCAGCTCACCAGTGAACAACCAAGAGACCCAGTACTTC
>.|few|TRBV19|TRBJ2-7
CASSRTTTYEQYF
TGTGCCAGTAGCAGGACAACAACCTACGAGCAGTACTTC
>TRBD1|few|TRBV7-9|TRBJ2-5
CASTERGQGQETQYF
TGTGCCAGCACCGAGAGGGGACAGGGGCAAGAGACCCAGTACTTC
>.|.|TRBV20-1|TRBJ2-7
CSARETGPYEQYF
TGCAGTGCTAGGGAGACGGGCCCCTACGAGCAGTACTTC
>TRBD1|.|TRBV11-1|TRBJ1-2
CASSLYFPGPGTGDGYGYTF
TGTGCCAGCAGCTTATACTTCCCGGGACCCGGGACAGGGGATGGCTATGGCTACACCTTC
>TRBD2|few|TRBV7-2|TRBJ2-7
CASTRVTGGQEQYF
TGTGCCAGCACCCGCGTGACGGGAGGGCAAGAGCAGTACTTC
>TRBD1|.|TRBV7-2|TRBJ1-2
CASSLAAGTGTAYGYTF
TGTGCCAGCAGCTTAGCGGCGGGGACAGGGACAGCCTATGGCTACACCTTC
>.|.|TRBV10-3|TRBJ1-6
CASSELGDNSLLHF
TGTGCCAGCAGTGAATTGGGGGATAATTCACTCCTCCACTTT
>TRBD1|many|TRBV29-1|TRBJ1-4
CSVEATGSGEKLFF
TGCAGCGTTGAAGCGACAGGGTCGGGCGAAAAACTGTTTTTT
>.|few|TRBV9|TRBJ1-1
CASSDRDIGNTEAFF
TGTGCCAGCAGCGACCGGGACATCGGGAACACTGAAGCTTTCTTT
>.|once|TRBV7-9|TRBJ2-5
CASTVQGRDGETQYF
TGTGCCAGCACCGTCCAGGGGAGGGACGGAGAGACCCAGTACTTC
>TRBD1|.|TRBV10-3|TRBJ1-6
CATADRGGSPLHF
TGTGCCACCGCGGACAGGGGTGGTTCACCCCTCCACTTT
>TRBD1|many|TRBV2|TRBJ2-7
CASSRQGARGYEQYF
TGTGCCAGCTCTCGCCAGGGGGCGAGGGGCTACGAGCAGTACTTC
>TRBD1|many|TRBV9|TRBJ2-5
CASSAGTGPFQETQYF
TGTGCCAGCAGTGCCGGGACAGGGCCTTTCCAAGAGACCCAGTACTTC
>.|.|TRBV29-1|TRBJ1-3
CSVEEGGTGNTIYF
TGCAGCGTTGAAGAGGGCGGCACTGGAAACACCATATATTTT
>TRBD1|.|TRBV15|TRBJ1-2
CASSTPGQGFGGYTF
TGTGCCAGCAGTACGCCGGGACAGGGGTTCGGTGGCTACACCTTC
>TRBD1|.|TRBV7-9|TRBJ2-7
CASSQTGGHEQYF
TGTGCCAGCAGCCAGACAGGGGGCCACGAGCAGTACTTC
>.|.|TRBV7-9|TRBJ2-3
CASSDGAQYF
TGTGCCAGCAGCGATGGGGCGCAGTATTTT
>TRBD1|.|TRBV25-1|TRBJ2-5
CASQGTGIETQYF
TGTGCCAGCCAAGGGACAGGGATAGAGACCCAGTACTTC
>TRBD1|.|TRBV2|TRBJ1-2
CASKTGTGLNYGYTF
TGTGCCAGCAAAACCGGGACAGGGCTCAACTATGGCTACACCTTC
>.|.|TRBV29-1|TRBJ1-5
CSVRGVDQPQHF
TGCAGCGTTAGGGGGGTCGATCAGCCCCAGCATTTT